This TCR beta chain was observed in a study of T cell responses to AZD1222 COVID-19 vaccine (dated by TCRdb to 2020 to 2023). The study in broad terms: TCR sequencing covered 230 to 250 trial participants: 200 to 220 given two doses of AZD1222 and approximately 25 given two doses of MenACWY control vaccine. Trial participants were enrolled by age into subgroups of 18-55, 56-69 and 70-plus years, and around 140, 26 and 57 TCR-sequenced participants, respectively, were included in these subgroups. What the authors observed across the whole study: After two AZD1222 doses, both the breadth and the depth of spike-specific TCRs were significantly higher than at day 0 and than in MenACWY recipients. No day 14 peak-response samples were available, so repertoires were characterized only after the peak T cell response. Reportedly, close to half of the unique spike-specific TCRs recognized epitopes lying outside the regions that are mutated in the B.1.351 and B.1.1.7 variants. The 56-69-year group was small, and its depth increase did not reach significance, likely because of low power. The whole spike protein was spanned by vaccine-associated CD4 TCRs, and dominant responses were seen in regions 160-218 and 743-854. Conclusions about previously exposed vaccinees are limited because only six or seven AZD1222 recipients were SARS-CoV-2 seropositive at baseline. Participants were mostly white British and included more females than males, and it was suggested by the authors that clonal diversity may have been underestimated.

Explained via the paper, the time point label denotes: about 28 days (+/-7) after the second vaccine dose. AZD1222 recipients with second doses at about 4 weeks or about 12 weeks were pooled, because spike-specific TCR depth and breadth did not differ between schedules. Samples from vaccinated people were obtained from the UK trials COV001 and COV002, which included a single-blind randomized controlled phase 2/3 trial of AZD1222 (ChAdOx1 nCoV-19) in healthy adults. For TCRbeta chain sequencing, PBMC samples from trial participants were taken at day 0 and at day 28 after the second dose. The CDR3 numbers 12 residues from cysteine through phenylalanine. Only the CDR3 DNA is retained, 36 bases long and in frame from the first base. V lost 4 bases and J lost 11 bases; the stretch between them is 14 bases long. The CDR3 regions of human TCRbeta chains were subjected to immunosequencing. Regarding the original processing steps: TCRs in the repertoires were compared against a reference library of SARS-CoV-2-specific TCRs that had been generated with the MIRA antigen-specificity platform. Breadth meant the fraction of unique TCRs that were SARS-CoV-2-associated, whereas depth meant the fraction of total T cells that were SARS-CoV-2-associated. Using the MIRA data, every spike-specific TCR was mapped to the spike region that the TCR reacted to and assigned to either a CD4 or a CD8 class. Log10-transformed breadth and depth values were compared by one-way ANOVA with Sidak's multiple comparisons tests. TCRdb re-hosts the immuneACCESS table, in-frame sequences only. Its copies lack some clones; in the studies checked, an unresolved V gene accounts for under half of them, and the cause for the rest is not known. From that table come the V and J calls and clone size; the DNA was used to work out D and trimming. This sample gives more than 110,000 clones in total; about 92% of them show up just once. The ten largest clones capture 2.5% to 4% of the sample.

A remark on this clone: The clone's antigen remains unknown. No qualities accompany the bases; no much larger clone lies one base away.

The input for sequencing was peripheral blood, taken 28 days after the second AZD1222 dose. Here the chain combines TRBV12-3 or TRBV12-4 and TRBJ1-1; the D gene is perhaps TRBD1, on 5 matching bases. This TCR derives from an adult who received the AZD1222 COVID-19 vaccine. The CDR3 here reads CASSSQGDAAFF. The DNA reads TGTGCCAGCAGTTCGCAGGGTGACGCGGCTTTCTTT.